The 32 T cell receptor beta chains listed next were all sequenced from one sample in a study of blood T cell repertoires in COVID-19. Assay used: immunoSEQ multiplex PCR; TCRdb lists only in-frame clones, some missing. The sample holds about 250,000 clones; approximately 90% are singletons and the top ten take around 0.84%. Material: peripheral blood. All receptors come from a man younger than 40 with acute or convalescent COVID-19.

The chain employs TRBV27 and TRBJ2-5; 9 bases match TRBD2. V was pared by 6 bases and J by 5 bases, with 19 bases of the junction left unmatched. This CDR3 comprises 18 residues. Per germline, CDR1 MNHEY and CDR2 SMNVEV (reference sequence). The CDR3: CASSPLPPRGGYRETQYF. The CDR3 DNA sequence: TGTGCCAGCAGCCCCCTCCCCCCGCGGGGGGGATATCGGGAGACCCAGTACTTC.

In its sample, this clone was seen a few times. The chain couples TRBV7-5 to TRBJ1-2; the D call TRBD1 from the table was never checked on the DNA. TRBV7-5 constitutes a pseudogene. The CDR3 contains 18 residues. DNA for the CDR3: TGTGCCAGAAGCTTAGATCCGGACAGTCAGTTGTTTATGAGCGGCTACACCTTC. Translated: CARSLDPDSQLFMSGYTF.

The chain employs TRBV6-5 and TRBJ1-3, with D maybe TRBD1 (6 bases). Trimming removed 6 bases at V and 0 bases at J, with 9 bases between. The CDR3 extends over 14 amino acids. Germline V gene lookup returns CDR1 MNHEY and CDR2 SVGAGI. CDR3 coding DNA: TGTGCCAGCAGGGGGACATTCTCTGGAAACACCATATATTTT. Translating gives CASRGTFSGNTIYF.

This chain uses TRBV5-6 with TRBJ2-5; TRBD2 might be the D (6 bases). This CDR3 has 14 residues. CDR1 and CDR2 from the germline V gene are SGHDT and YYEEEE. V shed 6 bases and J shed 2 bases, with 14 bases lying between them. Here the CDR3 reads CASKARGGQETQYF. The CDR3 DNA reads TGTGCCAGCAAAGCACGGGGAGGTCAAGAGACCCAGTACTTC.

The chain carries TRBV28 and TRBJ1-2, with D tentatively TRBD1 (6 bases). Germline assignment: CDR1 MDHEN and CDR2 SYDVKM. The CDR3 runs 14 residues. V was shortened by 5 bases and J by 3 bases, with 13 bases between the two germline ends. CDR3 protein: CASSIPTGYYGYTF. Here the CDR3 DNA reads TGTGCCAGCAGTATCCCCACAGGGTACTATGGCTACACCTTC.

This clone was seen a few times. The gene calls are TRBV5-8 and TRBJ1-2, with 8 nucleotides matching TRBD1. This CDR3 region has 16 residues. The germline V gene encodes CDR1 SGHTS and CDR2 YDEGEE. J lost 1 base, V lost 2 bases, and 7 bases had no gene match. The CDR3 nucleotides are TGTGCCAGCAGCTTCCGGACAGGGAGGGGTAACTATGGCTACACCTTC. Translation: CASSFRTGRGNYGYTF.

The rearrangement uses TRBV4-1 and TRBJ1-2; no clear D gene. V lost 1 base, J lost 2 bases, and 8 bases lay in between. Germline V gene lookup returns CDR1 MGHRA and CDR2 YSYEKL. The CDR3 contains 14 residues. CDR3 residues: CASSQVTVNYGYTF. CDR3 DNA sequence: TGCGCCAGCAGCCAAGTAACGGTGAACTATGGCTACACCTTC.

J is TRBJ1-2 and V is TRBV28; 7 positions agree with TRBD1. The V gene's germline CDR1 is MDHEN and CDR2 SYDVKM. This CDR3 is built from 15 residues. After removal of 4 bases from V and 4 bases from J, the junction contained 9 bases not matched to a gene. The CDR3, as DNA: TGTGCCAGCAGTTCCCCGGGACAGATATTCTATGGCTACACCTTC. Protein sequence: CASSSPGQIFYGYTF.

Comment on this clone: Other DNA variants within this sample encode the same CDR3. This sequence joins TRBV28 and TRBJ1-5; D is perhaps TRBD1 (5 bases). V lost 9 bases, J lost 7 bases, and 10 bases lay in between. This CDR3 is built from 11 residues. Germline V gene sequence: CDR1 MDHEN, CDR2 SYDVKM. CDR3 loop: CASQGAQPQHF. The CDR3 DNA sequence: TGTGCCAGTCAGGGTGCACAGCCCCAGCATTTT.

The chain's CDR3 is CASSLRDRDGEQYF. CDR3 DNA sequence: TGTGCCAGCAGCCTCCGGGACAGGGACGGTGAGCAGTACTTC. The V call is TRBV5-4, the J call TRBJ2-7; 9 bases map to TRBD1. Germline V gives CDR1 SGHNT, CDR2 YYREEE (reference sequence). The CDR3 runs 14 residues. V lost 4 bases to trimming and J lost 7 bases; unmatched junction nucleotides: 9. Full variable domain (outside the CDR3, taken from reference TRBV5-4 and TRBJ2-7): ETGVTQSPTHLIKTRGQQVTLRCSSQSGHNTVSWYQQALGQGPQFIFQYYREEENGRGNFPPRFSGLQFPNYSSELNVNALELDDSALYLCASSLRDRDGEQYFGPGTRLTVT.

The CDR3 DNA reads TGTGCCAGCTGGGTGTCAGGGAAGGATCGGTATGGCTACACCTTC. This encodes CASWVSGKDRYGYTF. The chain recombines TRBV28 with TRBJ1-2, with D possibly matching TRBD1 (5 bases). The CDR3 runs to 15 residues. The germline V gene encodes CDR1 MDHEN and CDR2 SYDVKM. V lost 8 bases and J lost 5, with 21 bases in between.

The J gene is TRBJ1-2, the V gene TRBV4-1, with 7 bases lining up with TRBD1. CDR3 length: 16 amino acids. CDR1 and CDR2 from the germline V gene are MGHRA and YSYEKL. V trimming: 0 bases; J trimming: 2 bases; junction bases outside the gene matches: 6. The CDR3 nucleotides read TGCGCCAGCAGCCAAGATGGGGGCAGGGGGAACTATGGCTACACCTTC. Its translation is CASSQDGGRGNYGYTF.

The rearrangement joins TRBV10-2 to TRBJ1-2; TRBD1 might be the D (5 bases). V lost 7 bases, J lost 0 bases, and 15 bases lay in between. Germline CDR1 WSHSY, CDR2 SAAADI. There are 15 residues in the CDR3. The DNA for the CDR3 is TGCGCCAGCACCTTCGCGACAGAAGCTAACTATGGCTACACCTTC. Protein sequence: CASTFATEANYGYTF.

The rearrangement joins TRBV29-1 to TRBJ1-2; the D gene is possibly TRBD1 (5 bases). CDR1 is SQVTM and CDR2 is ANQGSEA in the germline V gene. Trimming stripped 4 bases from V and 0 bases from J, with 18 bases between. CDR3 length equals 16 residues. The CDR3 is CSVGGRGWTANYGYTF. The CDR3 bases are TGCAGCGTTGGGGGTCGGGGGTGGACGGCTAACTATGGCTACACCTTC.

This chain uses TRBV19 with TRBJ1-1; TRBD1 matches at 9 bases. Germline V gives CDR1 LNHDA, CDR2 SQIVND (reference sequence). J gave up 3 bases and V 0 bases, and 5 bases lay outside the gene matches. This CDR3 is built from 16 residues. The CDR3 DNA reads TGTGCCAGTAGTATAGAAGGGACAGGGAGATACACTGAAGCTTTCTTT. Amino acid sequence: CASSIEGTGRYTEAFF.

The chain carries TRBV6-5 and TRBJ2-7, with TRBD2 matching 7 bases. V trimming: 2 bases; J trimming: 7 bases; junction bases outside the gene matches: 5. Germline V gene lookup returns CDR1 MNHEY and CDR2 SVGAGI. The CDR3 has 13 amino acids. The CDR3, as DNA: TGTGCCAGCAGTTACGGCGGGAGTTGGGAGCAGTACTTC. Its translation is CASSYGGSWEQYF.

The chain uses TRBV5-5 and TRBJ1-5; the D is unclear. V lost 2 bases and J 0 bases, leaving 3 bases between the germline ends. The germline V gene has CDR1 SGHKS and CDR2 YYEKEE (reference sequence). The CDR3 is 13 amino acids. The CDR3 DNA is TGTGCCAGCAGCTTCTATAGCAATCAGCCCCAGCATTTT. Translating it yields CASSFYSNQPQHF.

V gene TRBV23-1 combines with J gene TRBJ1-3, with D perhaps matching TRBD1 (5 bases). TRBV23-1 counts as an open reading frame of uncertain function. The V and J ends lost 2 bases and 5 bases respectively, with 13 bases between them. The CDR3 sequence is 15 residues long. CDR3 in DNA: TGCGCCAGCAGTCAACCGGAGACAGCCAGAAACACCATATATTTT. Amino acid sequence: CASSQPETARNTIYF.

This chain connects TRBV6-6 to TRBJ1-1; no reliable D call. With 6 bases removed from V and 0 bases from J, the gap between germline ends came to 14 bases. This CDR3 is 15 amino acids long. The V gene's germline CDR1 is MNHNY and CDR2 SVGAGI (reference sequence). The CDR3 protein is CASSRTDMLNTEAFF. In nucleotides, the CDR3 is TGTGCCAGCAGCCGCACTGACATGTTGAACACTGAAGCTTTCTTT.

The DNA for the CDR3 is TGCGCCAGCAGCGGAGGGACTAGCGGAACCGGGGAGCTGTTTTTT. It specifies CASSGGTSGTGELFF. This rearrangement joins TRBV5-1 to TRBJ2-2; TRBD2 matches at 11 bases. Germline CDR1 and CDR2: SGHRS and YFSETQ. The CDR3 length is 15 residues. The junction had 4 bases not matched to a gene; V was cut back by 4 bases and J by 5 bases.

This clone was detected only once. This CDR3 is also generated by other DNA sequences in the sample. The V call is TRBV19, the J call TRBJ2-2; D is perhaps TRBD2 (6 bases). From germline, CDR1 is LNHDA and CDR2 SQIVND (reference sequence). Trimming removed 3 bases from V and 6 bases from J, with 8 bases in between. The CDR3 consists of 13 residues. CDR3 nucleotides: TGTGCCAGTAGTATCGGAGGGGCCGGGGAGCTGTTTTTT. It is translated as CASSIGGAGELFF.

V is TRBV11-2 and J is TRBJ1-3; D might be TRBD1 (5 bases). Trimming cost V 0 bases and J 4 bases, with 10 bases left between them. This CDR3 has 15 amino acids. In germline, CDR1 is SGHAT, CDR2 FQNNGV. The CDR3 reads CASSLDRVDGNTIYF. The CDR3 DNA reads TGTGCCAGCAGCTTAGACAGGGTCGACGGAAACACCATATATTTT.

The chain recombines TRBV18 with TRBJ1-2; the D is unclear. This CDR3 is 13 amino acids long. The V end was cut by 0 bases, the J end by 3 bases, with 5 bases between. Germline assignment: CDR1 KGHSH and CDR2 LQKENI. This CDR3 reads CASSPPSDYGYTF. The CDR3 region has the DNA TGTGCCAGCTCACCACCGTCAGACTATGGCTACACCTTC.

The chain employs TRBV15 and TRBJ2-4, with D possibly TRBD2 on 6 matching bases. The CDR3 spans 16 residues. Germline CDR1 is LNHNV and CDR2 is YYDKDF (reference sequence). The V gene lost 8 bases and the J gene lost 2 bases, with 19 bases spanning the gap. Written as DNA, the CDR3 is TGTGCCACCGGAAGTGGAGGGGTTGGATCCAAAAACATTCAGTACTTC. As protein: CATGSGGVGSKNIQYF.

CDR3 sequence reads: CASRLGQGDNEQYF. As DNA, the CDR3 is TGTGCCAGTAGATTGGGACAGGGGGACAACGAGCAGTACTTC. The V gene is TRBV19, the J gene TRBJ2-7; 11 bases agree with TRBD1. CDR1 and CDR2 from the germline V gene are LNHDA and SQIVND (reference sequence). This CDR3 is built from 14 residues. V lost 6 bases, J lost 5 bases, and 6 bases stayed unmatched. Looking up the rest from reference TRBV19 and TRBJ2-7 gives the full variable domain: DGGITQSPKYLFRKEGQNVTLSCEQNLNHDAMYWYRQDPGQGLRLIYYSQIVNDFQKGDIAEGYSVSREKKESFPLTVTSAQKNPTAFYLCASRLGQGDNEQYFGPGTRLTVT.

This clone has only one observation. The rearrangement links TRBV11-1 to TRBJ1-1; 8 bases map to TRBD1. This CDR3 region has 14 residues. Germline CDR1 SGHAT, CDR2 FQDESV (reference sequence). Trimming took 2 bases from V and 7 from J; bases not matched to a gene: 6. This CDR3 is CASSLLGQVYEAFF. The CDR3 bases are TGTGCCAGCAGCTTATTGGGACAGGTTTATGAAGCTTTCTTT.

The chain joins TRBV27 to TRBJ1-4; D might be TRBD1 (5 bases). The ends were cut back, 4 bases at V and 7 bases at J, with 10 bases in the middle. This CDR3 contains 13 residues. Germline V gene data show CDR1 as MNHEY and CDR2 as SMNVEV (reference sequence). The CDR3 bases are TGTGCCAGCAGTTATCAGGGAGGTGAAAAACTGTTTTTT. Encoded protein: CASSYQGGEKLFF.

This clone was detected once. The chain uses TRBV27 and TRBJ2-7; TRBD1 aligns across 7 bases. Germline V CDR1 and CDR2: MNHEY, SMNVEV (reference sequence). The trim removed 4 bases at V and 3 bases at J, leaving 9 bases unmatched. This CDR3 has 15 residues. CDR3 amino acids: CASSSTGTVNYEQYF. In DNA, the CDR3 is TGTGCCAGCAGTTCGACCGGGACAGTGAACTACGAGCAGTACTTC.

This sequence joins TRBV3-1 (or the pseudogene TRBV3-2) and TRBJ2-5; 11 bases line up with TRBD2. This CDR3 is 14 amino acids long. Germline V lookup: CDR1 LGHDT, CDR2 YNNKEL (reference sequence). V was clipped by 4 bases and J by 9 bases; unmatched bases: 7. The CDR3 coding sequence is TGTGCCAGCAGCCTATCTAGCGGGGGGTTGGCCCAGTACTTC. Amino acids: CASSLSSGGLAQYF.

This chain's CDR3 is CATLPTGGVYGYTF. Here the CDR3 DNA reads TGTGCCACTCTCCCGACAGGGGGAGTCTATGGCTACACCTTC. The gene calls are TRBV28 and TRBJ1-2, with TRBD1 matching over 9 bases. V shed 10 bases, J shed 4 bases, and the junction held 10 bases outside the gene matches. Germline CDR1 and CDR2: MDHEN and SYDVKM. The CDR3 runs 14 residues.

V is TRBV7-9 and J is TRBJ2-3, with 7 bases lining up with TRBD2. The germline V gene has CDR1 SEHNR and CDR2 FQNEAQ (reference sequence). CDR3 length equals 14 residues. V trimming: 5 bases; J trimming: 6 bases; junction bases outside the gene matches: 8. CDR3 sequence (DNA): TGTGCCAGCAGCATGTGGACTAGTCTTGATACGCAGTATTTT. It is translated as CASSMWTSLDTQYF.

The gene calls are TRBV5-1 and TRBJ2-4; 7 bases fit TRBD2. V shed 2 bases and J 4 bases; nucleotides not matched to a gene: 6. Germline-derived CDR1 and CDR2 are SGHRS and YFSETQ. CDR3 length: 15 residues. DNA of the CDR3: TGCGCCAGCAGCTTCGCAGGGACTAAGAAAAACATTCAGTACTTC. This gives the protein CASSFAGTKKNIQYF.